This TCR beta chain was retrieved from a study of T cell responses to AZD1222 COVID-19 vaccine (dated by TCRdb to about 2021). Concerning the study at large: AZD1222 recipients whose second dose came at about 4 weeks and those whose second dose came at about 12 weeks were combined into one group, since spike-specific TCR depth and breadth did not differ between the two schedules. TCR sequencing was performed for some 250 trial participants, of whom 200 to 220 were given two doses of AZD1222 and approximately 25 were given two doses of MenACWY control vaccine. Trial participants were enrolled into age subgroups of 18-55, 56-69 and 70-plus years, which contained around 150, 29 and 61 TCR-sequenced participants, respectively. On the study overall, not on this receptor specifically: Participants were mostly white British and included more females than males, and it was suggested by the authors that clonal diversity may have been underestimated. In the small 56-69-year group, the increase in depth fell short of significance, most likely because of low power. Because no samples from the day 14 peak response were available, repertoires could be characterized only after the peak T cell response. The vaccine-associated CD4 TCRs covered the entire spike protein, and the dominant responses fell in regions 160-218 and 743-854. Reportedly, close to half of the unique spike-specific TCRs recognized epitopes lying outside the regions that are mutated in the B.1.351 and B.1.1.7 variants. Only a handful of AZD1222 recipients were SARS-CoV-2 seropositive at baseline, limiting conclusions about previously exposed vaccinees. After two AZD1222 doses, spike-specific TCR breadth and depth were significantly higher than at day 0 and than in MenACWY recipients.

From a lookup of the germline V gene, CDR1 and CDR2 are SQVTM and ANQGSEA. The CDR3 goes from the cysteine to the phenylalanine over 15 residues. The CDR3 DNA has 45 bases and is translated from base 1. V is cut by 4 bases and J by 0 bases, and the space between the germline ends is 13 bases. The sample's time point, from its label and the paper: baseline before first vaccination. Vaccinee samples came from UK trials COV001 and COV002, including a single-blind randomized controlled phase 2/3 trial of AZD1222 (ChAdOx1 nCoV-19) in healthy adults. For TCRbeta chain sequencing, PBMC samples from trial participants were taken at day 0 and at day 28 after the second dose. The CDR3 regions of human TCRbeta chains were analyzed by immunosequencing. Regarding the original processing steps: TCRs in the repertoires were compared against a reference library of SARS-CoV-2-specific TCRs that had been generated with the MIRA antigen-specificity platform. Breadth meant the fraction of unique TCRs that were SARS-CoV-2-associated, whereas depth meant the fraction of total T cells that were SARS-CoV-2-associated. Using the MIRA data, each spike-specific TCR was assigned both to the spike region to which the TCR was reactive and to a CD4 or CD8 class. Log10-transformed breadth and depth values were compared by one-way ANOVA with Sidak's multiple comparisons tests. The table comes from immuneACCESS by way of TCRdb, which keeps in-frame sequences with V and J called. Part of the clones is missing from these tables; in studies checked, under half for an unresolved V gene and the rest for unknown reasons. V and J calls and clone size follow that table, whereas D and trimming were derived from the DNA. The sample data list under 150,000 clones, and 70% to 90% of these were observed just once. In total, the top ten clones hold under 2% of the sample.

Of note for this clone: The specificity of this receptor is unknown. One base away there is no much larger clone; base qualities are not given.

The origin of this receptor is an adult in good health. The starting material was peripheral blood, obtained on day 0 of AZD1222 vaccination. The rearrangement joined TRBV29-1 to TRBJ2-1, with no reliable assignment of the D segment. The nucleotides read TGCAGCGTTGGACTGGGTCCCAGCTCCTACAATGAGCAGTTCTTC. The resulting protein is CSVGLGPSSYNEQFF.